The 7 T cell receptor beta chains below all came from one sample that was sequenced in a study of T cell repertoires in cytomegalovirus infection. TCRdb recomputed calls from the reads with MiXCR, one row per CDR3 protein. The sample lists some 400,000 distinct CDR3 sequences, approximately 18% occurring once. The sequenced sample consisted of PBMCs. Source of these receptors: a human donor in good health (CMV status not recorded). Some clones in this sample may be carry-over from other donors' samples.

This clonotype was observed many times. The rearrangement links TRBV7-2 to TRBJ2-7, with 8 bases identical to TRBD2. Trimming at V came to 2 bases and at J to 6 bases, leaving 6 bases not matched to a gene. CDR3 length equals 14 residues. Germline CDR1 reads SGHTA; CDR2 reads FQGNSA. The CDR3 is CASSLFAGGGEQYF. CDR3 sequence (DNA): TGTGCCAGCAGCTTATTTGCGGGAGGAGGCGAGCAGTACTTC.

The chain employs TRBV6-5 and TRBJ2-7; TRBD2 is a possible D gene (5 bases). V gave up 5 bases and J gave up 6 bases, with 8 bases separating them. Per the germline V gene, CDR1 is MNHEY and CDR2 is SVGAGI. The CDR3 covers 11 residues. The CDR3 coding sequence is TGTGCCAGCAGTCACCGGGGCGAGCAGTACTTC. It translates to CASSHRGEQYF.

The table lists this clonotype with many counts. The J gene is TRBJ1-6, the V gene TRBV4-1, with D unresolved. The CDR3 extends over 15 amino acids. Germline V gives CDR1 MGHRA, CDR2 YSYEKL. Trimming left V 3 bases short and J 8 bases short, with 14 bases between. This CDR3 is CASSHPIGADSPLHF. In DNA, the CDR3 is TGCGCCAGCAGCCATCCAATCGGCGCAGATTCACCCCTCCACTTT.

V gene TRBV19 combines with J gene TRBJ2-7; 8 bases align to TRBD2. Trimming took 3 bases from V and 0 from J; bases not matched to a gene: 4. Germline loops: CDR1 LNHDA, CDR2 SQIVND (reference sequence). The CDR3 has 15 amino acids. CDR3 in amino acids: CASSMGSGSSYEQYF. CDR3 nucleotide sequence: TGTGCCAGTAGTATGGGCAGCGGGAGCTCCTACGAGCAGTACTTC. The full variable domain, in which reference TRBV19 and TRBJ2-7 provide the parts outside the CDR3, is DGGITQSPKYLFRKEGQNVTLSCEQNLNHDAMYWYRQDPGQGLRLIYYSQIVNDFQKGDIAEGYSVSREKKESFPLTVTSAQKNPTAFYLCASSMGSGSSYEQYFGPGTRLTVT.

This clonotype was found many times. CDR3 DNA sequence: TGTGCCAGCAGCGCCCAGGGGACTGAAGCTTTCTTT. As protein: CASSAQGTEAFF. V gene TRBV2 combines with J gene TRBJ1-1, with a possible D match to TRBD1 (6 bases). The V gene lost 6 bases and the J gene lost 5 bases, with 10 bases spanning the gap. This CDR3 is 12 amino acids long. CDR1 is SNHLY, CDR2 FYNNEI, per germline.

The chain joins TRBV6-2 or TRBV6-3 to TRBJ1-5, with TRBD1 matching over 7 bases. The CDR3 length is 13 residues. Germline V gene data show CDR1 as MNHEY and CDR2 as SVGEGT. The V and J ends lost 6 bases and 7 bases, in that order; junction bases with no gene match: 6. The CDR3 DNA follows: TGTGCCAGCAGACCAGGGGGTGGGCAGCCCCAGCATTTT. Protein product: CASRPGGGQPQHF.

V usage is TRBV20-1 and J usage is TRBJ1-4; D unclear. V was pared by 2 bases and J by 0 bases, with 25 bases between. The CDR3 contains 20 residues. Germline values: CDR1 DFQATT, CDR2 SNEGSKA (reference sequence). Written as DNA, the CDR3 is TGCAGTGCTAGACCCTCTTGGGGATCCCGTAGGCACGCAACTAATGAAAAACTGTTTTTT. Protein product: CSARPSWGSRRHATNEKLFF.